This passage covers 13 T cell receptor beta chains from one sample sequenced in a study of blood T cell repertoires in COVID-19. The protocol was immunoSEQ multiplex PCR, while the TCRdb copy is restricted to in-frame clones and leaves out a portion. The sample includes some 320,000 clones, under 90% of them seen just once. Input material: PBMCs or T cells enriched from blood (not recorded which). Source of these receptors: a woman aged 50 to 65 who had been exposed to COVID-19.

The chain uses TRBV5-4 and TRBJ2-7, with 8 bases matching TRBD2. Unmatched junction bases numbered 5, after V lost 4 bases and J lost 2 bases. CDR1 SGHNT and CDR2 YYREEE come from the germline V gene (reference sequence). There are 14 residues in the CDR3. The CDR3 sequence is CASSAAGGAYEQYF. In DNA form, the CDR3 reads TGTGCCAGCAGCGCCGCGGGGGGCGCCTACGAGCAGTACTTC.

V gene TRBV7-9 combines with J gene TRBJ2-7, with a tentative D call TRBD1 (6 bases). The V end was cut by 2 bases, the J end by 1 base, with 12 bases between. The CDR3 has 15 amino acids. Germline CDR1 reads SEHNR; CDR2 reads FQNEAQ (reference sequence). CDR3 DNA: TGTGCCAGCAGCTTAAATACAGGGTGGTCCTACGAGCAGTACTTC. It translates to CASSLNTGWSYEQYF.

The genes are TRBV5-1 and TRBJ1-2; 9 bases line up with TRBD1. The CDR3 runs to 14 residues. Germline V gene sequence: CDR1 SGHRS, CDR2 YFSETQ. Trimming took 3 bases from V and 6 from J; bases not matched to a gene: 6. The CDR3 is CASSYRTGVDGYTF. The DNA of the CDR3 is TGCGCCAGCAGCTATAGGACAGGGGTGGATGGCTACACCTTC.

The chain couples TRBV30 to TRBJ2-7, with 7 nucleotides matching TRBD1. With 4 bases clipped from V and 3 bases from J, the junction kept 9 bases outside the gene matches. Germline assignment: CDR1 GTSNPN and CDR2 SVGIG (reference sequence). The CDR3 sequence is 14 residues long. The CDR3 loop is CAWIPDRVNYEQYF. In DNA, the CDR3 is TGTGCCTGGATTCCCGACAGGGTTAACTACGAGCAGTACTTC.

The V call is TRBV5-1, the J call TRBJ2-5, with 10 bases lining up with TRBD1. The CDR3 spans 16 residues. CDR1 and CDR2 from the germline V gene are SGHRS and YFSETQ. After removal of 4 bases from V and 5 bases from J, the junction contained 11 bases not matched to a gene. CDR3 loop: CASSVEPGQGTETQYF. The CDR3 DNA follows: TGCGCCAGCAGCGTCGAACCGGGACAGGGGACGGAGACCCAGTACTTC.

CDR3 loop: CASSLQGGAEAFF. Written as DNA, the CDR3 is TGTGCCAGCAGTCTTCAGGGGGGCGCTGAAGCTTTCTTT. This sequence joins TRBV12-3 or TRBV12-4 and TRBJ1-1; 7 bases are shared with TRBD1. V shed 5 bases and J 6 bases; nucleotides not matched to a gene: 6. The CDR3 extends over 13 amino acids.

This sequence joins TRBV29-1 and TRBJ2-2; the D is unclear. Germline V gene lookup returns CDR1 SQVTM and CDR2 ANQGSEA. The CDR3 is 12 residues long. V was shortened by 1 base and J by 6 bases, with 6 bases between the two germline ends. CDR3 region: CSVEVGAGELFF. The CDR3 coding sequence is TGCAGCGTTGAAGTAGGAGCCGGGGAGCTGTTTTTT.

The CDR3 here is CASSVDSGGNYGYTF. The CDR3 DNA is TGTGCCAGCAGCGTCGACTCGGGGGGCAACTATGGCTACACCTTC. The chain has TRBV5-4 and TRBJ1-2; tentative D call: TRBD1 (6 bases). V gave up 4 bases and J gave up 2 bases, with 15 bases separating them. This CDR3 spans 15 amino acids. Germline assignment: CDR1 SGHNT and CDR2 YYREEE (reference sequence).

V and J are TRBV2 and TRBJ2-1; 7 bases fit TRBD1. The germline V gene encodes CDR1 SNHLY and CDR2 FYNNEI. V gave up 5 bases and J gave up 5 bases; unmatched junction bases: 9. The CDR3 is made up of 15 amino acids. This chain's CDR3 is CASSPKSTGDNEQFF. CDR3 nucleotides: TGTGCCAGCAGTCCGAAATCTACAGGGGACAATGAGCAGTTCTTC.

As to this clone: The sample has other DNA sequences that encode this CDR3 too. The CDR3: CASSFRGDGQPQHF. DNA of the CDR3: TGTGCCAGCAGTTTTCGGGGTGACGGTCAGCCCCAGCATTTT. V is TRBV27 and J is TRBJ1-5; no clear D. Trimming shortened V by 3 bases and J by 6 bases, and 12 bases separated the two germline ends. The V gene's germline CDR1 is MNHEY and CDR2 SMNVEV (reference sequence). CDR3 size: 14 residues.

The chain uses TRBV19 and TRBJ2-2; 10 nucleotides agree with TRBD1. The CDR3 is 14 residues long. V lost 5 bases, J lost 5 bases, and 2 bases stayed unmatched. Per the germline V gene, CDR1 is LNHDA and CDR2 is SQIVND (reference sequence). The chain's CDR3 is CASSGTGETGELFF. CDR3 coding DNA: TGTGCCAGTAGTGGGACAGGGGAAACCGGGGAGCTGTTTTTT.

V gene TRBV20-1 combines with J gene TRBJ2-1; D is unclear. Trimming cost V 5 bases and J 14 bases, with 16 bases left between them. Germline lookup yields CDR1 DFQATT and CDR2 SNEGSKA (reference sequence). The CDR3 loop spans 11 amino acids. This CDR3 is CSALPARLEFF. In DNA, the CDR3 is TGCAGTGCTTTACCGGCCAGGTTGGAGTTCTTC.

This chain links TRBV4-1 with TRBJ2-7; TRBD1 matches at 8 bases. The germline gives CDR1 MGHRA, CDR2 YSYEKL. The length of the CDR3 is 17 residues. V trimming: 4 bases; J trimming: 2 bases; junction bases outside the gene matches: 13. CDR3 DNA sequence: TGCGCCAGCAGCCCCGTAATCAGACAGGGGCCTACCTACGAGCAGTACTTC. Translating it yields CASSPVIRQGPTYEQYF.